This TCR beta chain was retrieved from a study of OX40 agonist ivuxolimab in advanced cancers. Libraries were prepared by immunoSEQ multiplex PCR; TCRdb keeps only in-frame clonotypes and omits some of them. Of 20,000 to 30,000 clones listed, less than 90% are singletons. The length of the CDR3 is 15 residues. The V gene's germline CDR1 is SGHTA and CDR2 FQGNSA. V was trimmed by 3 bases and J by 2 bases, leaving 13 bases between them. This clonotype was sampled from an adult with an advanced solid tumor such as melanoma, head and neck, liver or kidney cancer. The rearrangement links TRBV7-2 to TRBJ1-1; D is unclear. This specimen consisted of CD4+ or CD8+ T cells sorted from blood, obtained in a trial of the OX40 agonist ivuxolimab. The CDR3 spells CASSFQLGVNTEAFF. For the CDR3, the DNA is TGTGCCAGCAGCTTTCAATTAGGCGTAAACACTGAAGCTTTCTTT.